One TCR beta chain is described in this entry. The sample is drawn from a study of T cell changes during pregnancy in multiple sclerosis. The trim removed 4 bases at V and 5 bases at J, leaving 5 bases unmatched. This CDR3 has 14 residues. Germline CDR1 is ENHRY and CDR2 is SYGVKD. Profiling relied on immunoSEQ multiplex PCR, and the TCRdb table lists in-frame clones only, not all of them. The sample has 39,000 or so clones; around 90% are singletons. The chain employs TRBV10-3 and TRBJ2-7, with 10 nucleotides matching TRBD1. The clonotype originates from a female donor in good health, enrolled as a control in a pregnancy study. The sequencing here drew on CD4+ T cells from peripheral blood mononuclear cells, taken after pregnancy. This CDR3 reads CAISVGDRGNEQYF. CDR3 in DNA: TGTGCCATCAGTGTAGGGGACAGGGGAAACGAGCAGTACTTC.